This TCR beta chain derives from a study of Graves' ophthalmopathy and Graves' hyperthyroidism. Whole-study findings and limits: Among expanded thyroid clonotypes above 0.001 frequency, most also occurred in blood.

With respect to this clonotype: Its antigen is not known.

TCR beta CDR3 regions were amplified from RNA transcripts. Investigators did first-round RT-PCR with HTBI primers, then second-round multiplex PCR. TCRdb reprocessed the multiplex PCR reads via MiXCR and lists one record per CDR3 protein. The top ten clones hold approximately 43% of a sample with 740,000 or so distinct CDR3 sequences, roughly 40% of them seen once. CDR3 length: 15 amino acids. Trimming cost V 1 base and J 3 bases, with 13 bases left between them. CDR1 is LNHNV, CDR2 YYDKDF, per germline (reference sequence). This clonotype originated in an adult man with Graves' ophthalmopathy. The chain joins TRBV15 to TRBJ2-7; D call uncertain. The sequencing sample was made of peripheral blood. CDR3 bases: TGTGCCACCAGCAGAGCGTTCGACGGCGTCTACGAGCAGTACTTC. Its translation is CATSRAFDGVYEQYF.